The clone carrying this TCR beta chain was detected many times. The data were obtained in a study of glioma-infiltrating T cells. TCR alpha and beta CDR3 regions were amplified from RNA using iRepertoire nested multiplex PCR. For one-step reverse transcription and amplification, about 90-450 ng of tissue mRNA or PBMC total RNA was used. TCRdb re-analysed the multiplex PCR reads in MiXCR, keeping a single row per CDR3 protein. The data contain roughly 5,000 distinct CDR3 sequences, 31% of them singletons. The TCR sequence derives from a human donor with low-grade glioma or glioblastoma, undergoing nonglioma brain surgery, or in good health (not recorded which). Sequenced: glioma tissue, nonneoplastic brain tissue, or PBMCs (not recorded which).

The CDR3 bases are TGTGCCAGCAGTTTCCGGAACACCGGGGAGCTGTTTTTT. It yields the protein CASSFRNTGELFF. The genes are TRBV12-3 or TRBV12-4 and TRBJ2-2; the D is unclear. The CDR3 consists of 13 residues. V was shortened by 3 bases and J by 1 base, with 3 bases between the two germline ends.